This TCR beta chain was recorded in a study of CD8 T cells in ankylosing spondylitis. Study outcomes and limitations: Reportedly, significant enrichment of disease-linked clones occurred in matched ankylosing spondylitis synovial fluid. A TCR beta motif made of fewer than ten highly homologous variants seemed typical of ankylosing spondylitis blood.

V dropped 0 bases and J dropped 6 bases, with 17 bases sitting between them. The CDR3 length is 16 residues. Per germline, CDR1 MNHEY and CDR2 SVGAGI. This clonotype has a count of ten or more. Its antigen is unknown. TCRdb re-analysed the 5' RACE reads in MiXCR, keeping a single row per CDR3 protein. The sample lists just under 95,000 distinct CDR3 sequences; 8.8% were seen once. Sequences were obtained from blood, either unsorted or a sorted T cell fraction (not recorded which). V gene TRBV6-5 combines with J gene TRBJ1-2, with D possibly being TRBD1 (5 bases). The receptor was derived from a male donor with ankylosing spondylitis or in good health (not recorded which). The CDR3 region is CASSYSTTGSEDGYTF. The CDR3 nucleotides are TGTGCCAGCAGTTACTCGACTACAGGTTCCGAAGATGGCTACACCTTC.